These T cell receptor beta chains were read from a single sample in a study of T cells after yellow fever vaccination. MiXCR, applied by TCRdb to the 5' RACE reads, yields one record per CDR3 protein. The sample shows 340,000 or so distinct CDR3 sequences, about an eighth of them seen only once. The sample consisted of CD4+ T cells sorted from PBMCs, taken 15 days after the yellow fever booster vaccination. These receptors came from a young man who received the YFV17D yellow fever vaccine. CDR3s include the opening cysteine and the closing phenylalanine or tryptophan. D genes are given only for firm matches. Expanded clones are given a class, and other clones once, few, many or no size at all.

TRBV20-1	few	TRBJ2-5	TRBD2	TGCAGTGCTAGAGTTTTAGCGGGGGGTATCCAAGAGACCCAGTACTTC	CSARVLAGGIQETQYF
TRBV20-1	.	TRBJ2-1	TRBD2	TGCAGTGCTAGTGAACTAGCGGGGGGGAGCTCCTACAATGAGCAGTTCTTC	CSASELAGGSSYNEQFF
TRBV4-3	.	TRBJ2-3	TRBD2	TGCGCCAGCAGCCGAGGAAGGACTAGCGGGGTGACAGATACGCAGTATTTT	CASSRGRTSGVTDTQYF
TRBV6-1	many	TRBJ2-2	.	TGTGCCAGCAGTGCGGAGAACACCGGGGAGCTGTTTTTT	CASSAENTGELFF
TRBV5-1	.	TRBJ1-6	.	TGCGCCAGCAGCTTGGAGGTGGATTCACCCCTCCACTTT	CASSLEVDSPLHF
TRBV10-3	few	TRBJ1-1	.	TGTGCCATCAGTGGGAAGCTTGACACTGAAGCTTTCTTT	CAISGKLDTEAFF
TRBV9	.	TRBJ2-3	TRBD1	TGTGCCAGCAGCTTACAGGGGGTCCCAGATACGCAGTATTTT	CASSLQGVPDTQYF
TRBV5-1	few	TRBJ1-1	.	TGCGCCAGCAGGCCGGGCAGGGGATCCACTGAAGCTTTCTTT	CASRPGRGSTEAFF
TRBV5-1	.	TRBJ1-1	TRBD1	TGCGCCAGCAGCCCGGGCGGGACAGAGAACACTGAAGCTTTCTTT	CASSPGGTENTEAFF
TRBV3-1	few	TRBJ1-6	.	TGTGCCAGCAGCCAACAGGGAAGTACTTCACCCCTCCACTTT	CASSQQGSTSPLHF
TRBV2	few	TRBJ1-4	TRBD1	TGTGCCAGCACCGAACAGGGGGCTGGTGAAAAACTGTTTTTT	CASTEQGAGEKLFF
TRBV7-6	.	TRBJ1-6	TRBD1	TGTGCCAGCAGCCCCAGAAGGACAGGGGGTTCACCCCTCCACTTT	CASSPRRTGGSPLHF
TRBV20-1	.	TRBJ2-3	.	TGCAGTGGCGGTCCCGGCGGTTTCAGCACAGATACGCAGTATTTT	CSGGPGGFSTDTQYF
TRBV15	.	TRBJ2-3	.	TGTGCCACCAGTAACGTGAGGGGTCCGGGTAGGAGCACAGATACGCAGTATTTT	CATSNVRGPGRSTDTQYF
TRBV6-5	.	TRBJ2-7	.	TGTGCCAGCAGTACCCCCCCAGATGAGCAGTACTTC	CASSTPPDEQYF
TRBV29-1	few	TRBJ2-1	.	TGCAGCGTTGAGGCGGGCGTGCTTACCTGGCAGTTCTTC	CSVEAGVLTWQFF
TRBV5-1	.	TRBJ1-6	TRBD1	TGCGCCAGCAGCGCACAGGGGCCGGGGGGTAATTCACCCCTCCACTTT	CASSAQGPGGNSPLHF
TRBV5-1	.	TRBJ2-7	.	TGCGCCAGCAGCGTGGAACAGGGCAACGAGCAGTACTTC	CASSVEQGNEQYF
TRBV7-2	few	TRBJ1-2	.	TGTGCCAGCAGCGCACGACCAGGGGTTCAGTACTCTAACTATGGCTACACCTTC	CASSARPGVQYSNYGYTF
TRBV9	many	TRBJ2-7	TRBD1	TGTGCCAGCAGCCCAACGACAGGGGCCTCTGAGCAGTACTTC	CASSPTTGASEQYF
TRBV5-1	.	TRBJ1-6	TRBD1	TGCGCCAGCTCCGTGGACAGGGCGGGTTCACCCCTCCACTTT	CASSVDRAGSPLHF
TRBV7-6	.	TRBJ2-3	.	TGTGCCAGCAGCTTAGTAGGCGGCCTTAGCACAGATACGCAGTATTTT	CASSLVGGLSTDTQYF
TRBV4-3	.	TRBJ1-5	.	TGCGCCAGCAGCCAAGATCGACGGAGAAGTGGTCAGCCCCAGCATTTT	CASSQDRRRSGQPQHF
TRBV6-2/TRBV6-3	.	TRBJ1-3	.	TGTGCCAGCACCGGCGCGTACTCTGGAAACACCATATATTTT	CASTGAYSGNTIYF
TRBV6-5	.	TRBJ1-2	.	TGTGCCAGCAGTAGAACATTGTTCGATAACTATGGCTACACCTTC	CASSRTLFDNYGYTF
TRBV20-1	.	TRBJ1-6	.	TGCAGTGCAAGGACGGGGAGTGGGGATAATTCACCCCTCCACTTT	CSARTGSGDNSPLHF
TRBV5-1	.	TRBJ2-5	.	TGCGCCAGCACCGGGACTCAGATTCAAGAGACCCAGTACTTC	CASTGTQIQETQYF
TRBV20-1	.	TRBJ1-2	.	TGCAGTGCTAGTGGCCGAAACTATGGCTACACCTTC	CSASGRNYGYTF
TRBV12-3/TRBV12-4	few	TRBJ2-5	.	TGTGCCAGCTCGACATGGGCAGGGCAAGAGACCCAGTACTTC	CASSTWAGQETQYF
TRBV20-1	few	TRBJ2-3	TRBD2	TGCAGTGCTAGCGCTAGCGGGGGATCCACAGATACGCAGTATTTT	CSASASGGSTDTQYF
TRBV4-3	.	TRBJ1-2	.	TGCGCCAGCAGCCAACCTCGGGGGCAGGACAACTATGGCTACACCTTC	CASSQPRGQDNYGYTF
TRBV6-5	few	TRBJ2-3	TRBD2	TGTGCCAGCGTCAGCGGGGCGGGAGATACGCAGTATTTT	CASVSGAGDTQYF
TRBV10-3	few	TRBJ2-3	.	TGTGCCATCAGGACCTCCGGGCTGGTCACAGATACGCAGTATTTT	CAIRTSGLVTDTQYF
TRBV7-6	few	TRBJ2-2	TRBD1	TGTGCCAGCAGCCTGGACAGGGGGCGATGGACCGGGGAGCTGTTTTTT	CASSLDRGRWTGELFF
TRBV20-1	.	TRBJ1-1	.	TGCAGTGCTGCCCCGACGAAGAACACTGAAGCTTTCTTT	CSAAPTKNTEAFF
TRBV6-5	.	TRBJ1-1	TRBD1	TGTGCCAGCAGTTACTCGGGGACAGGGGGCCTCACTGAAGCTTTCTTT	CASSYSGTGGLTEAFF
TRBV3-1	.	TRBJ2-1	.	TGTGCCAGCAGCCAAGATACTCGAGAGCAGTTCTTC	CASSQDTREQFF
TRBV4-2	.	TRBJ2-3	TRBD2	TGTGCCAGCAGCCAACGCCGGGGGATAGCGGGTCTCAACACAGATACGCAGTATTTT	CASSQRRGIAGLNTDTQYF
TRBV5-4	.	TRBJ1-5	.	TGTGCCAGCAGCTTGGCCGGCCAAATGATAGAGCCCCAGCATTTT	CASSLAGQMIEPQHF
TRBV7-2	few	TRBJ1-4	.	TGTGCCAGCAGCTTAGCGGGGATTGAAAAACTGTTTTTT	CASSLAGIEKLFF
TRBV10-3	.	TRBJ2-3	TRBD2	TGTGCCATCAGTGTGACTAGCGGGGCCACAGATACGCAGTATTTT	CAISVTSGATDTQYF
TRBV7-2	many	TRBJ2-2	TRBD1	TGTGCCATCCCCCAGGGCCGACAGGGACGGCTCACCGGGGAGCTGTTTTTT	CAIPQGRQGRLTGELFF
TRBV10-3	few	TRBJ1-3	.	TGTGCCATCAAGACCCCTGTCCTGTTGGCCACCAACTCTGGAAACACCATATATTTT	CAIKTPVLLATNSGNTIYF